This entry is about one T cell receptor beta chain. Method: immunoSEQ multiplex PCR; TCRdb's copy keeps in-frame clones and lacks some. Of 65,000 to 95,000 clones listed, roughly 98% are singletons. The sample originates from a study of technical replicates of blood from four donors. The TCR was taken from a human donor in good health. Sequenced sample: T cells isolated from PBMCs.

The CDR3 loop reads CATSRDIGTSGGSSTDTQYF. CDR3 DNA sequence: TGTGCCACCAGCAGAGATATCGGGACTAGCGGGGGCTCTAGCACAGATACGCAGTATTTT. The chain joins TRBV15 to TRBJ2-3; 14 bases agree with TRBD2. The V gene end was trimmed by 0 bases and the J gene end by 0 bases; junction bases not matched to a gene: 8. The germline V gene has CDR1 LNHNV and CDR2 YYDKDF (reference sequence). This CDR3 comprises 20 residues.